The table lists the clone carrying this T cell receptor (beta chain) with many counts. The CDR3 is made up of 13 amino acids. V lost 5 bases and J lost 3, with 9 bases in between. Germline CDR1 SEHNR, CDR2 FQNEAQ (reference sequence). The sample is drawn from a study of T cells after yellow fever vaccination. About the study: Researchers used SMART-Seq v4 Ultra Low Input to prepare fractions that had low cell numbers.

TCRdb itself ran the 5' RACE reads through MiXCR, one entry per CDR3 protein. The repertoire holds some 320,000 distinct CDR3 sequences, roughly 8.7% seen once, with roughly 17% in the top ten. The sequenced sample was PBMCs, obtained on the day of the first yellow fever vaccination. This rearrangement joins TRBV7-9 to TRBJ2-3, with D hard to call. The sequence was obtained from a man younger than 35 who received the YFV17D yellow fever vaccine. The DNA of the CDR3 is TGTGCCAGCAGCCCTAGTGTAACAGATACGCAGTATTTT. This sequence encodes CASSPSVTDTQYF.